The sequence of this T cell receptor (beta chain) was determined in a study of siplizumab effects on memory and regulatory T cells. Study-level results: Naive or memory phenotype assignment was not possible for roughly 80-97% of proliferating CD4+ or CD8+ clones.

This clone was detected only a few times. Its antigen is as yet unknown. Cells from the mixed lymphocyte reaction were cocultured for 5 to 6 days at 37°C. TCRdb's copy holds only in-frame clones and misses some; the assay was immunoSEQ multiplex PCR. Seen here are 17,000 or so clones, 40% to 60% observed once, and the top ten hold around 5%. Sequenced material: CFSE-low (dividing) CD4+ T cells sorted from an allogeneic mixed lymphocyte reaction. The sequence came from a human donor in good health; the cells came from an allogeneic mixed lymphocyte reaction.

The CDR3 here is CASSEWQGNSPLHF. The CDR3 nucleotides are TGTGCCAGCAGTGAATGGCAGGGCAATTCACCCCTCCACTTT. The chain combines TRBV6-4 with TRBJ1-6; D is perhaps TRBD1 (5 bases). The CDR3 has 14 amino acids. Germline assignment: CDR1 MRHNA and CDR2 SNTAGT. Trimming took off 3 bases at V and 7 bases at J, with 10 bases between the two ends.